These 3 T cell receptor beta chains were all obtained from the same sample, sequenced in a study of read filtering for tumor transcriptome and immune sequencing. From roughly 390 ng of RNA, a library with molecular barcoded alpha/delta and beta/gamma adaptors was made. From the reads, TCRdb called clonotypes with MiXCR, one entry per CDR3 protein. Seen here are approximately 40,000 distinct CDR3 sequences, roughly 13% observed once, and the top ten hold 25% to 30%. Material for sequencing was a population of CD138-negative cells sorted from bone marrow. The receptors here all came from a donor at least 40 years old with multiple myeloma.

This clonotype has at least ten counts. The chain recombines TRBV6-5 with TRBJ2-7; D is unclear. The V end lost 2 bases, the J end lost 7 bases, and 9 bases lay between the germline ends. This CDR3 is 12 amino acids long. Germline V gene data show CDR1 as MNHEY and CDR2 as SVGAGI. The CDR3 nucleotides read TGTGCCAGCAGTTACCCAGGCCGAGAGCAGTACTTC. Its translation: CASSYPGREQYF.

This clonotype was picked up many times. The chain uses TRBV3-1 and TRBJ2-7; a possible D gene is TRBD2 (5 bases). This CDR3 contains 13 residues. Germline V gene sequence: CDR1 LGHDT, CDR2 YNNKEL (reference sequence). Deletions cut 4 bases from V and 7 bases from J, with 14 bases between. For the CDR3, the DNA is TGTGCCAGCAGCCCGACGGGGATAAGGGAGCAGTACTTC. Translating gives CASSPTGIREQYF.

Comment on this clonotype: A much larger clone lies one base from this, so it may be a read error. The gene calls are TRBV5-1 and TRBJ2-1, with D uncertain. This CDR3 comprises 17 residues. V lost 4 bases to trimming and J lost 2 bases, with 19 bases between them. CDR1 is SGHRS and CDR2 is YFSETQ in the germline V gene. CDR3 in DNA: TGCGCCAGCAGCCTCCCTCAGCGCGGTAATACCTACAATGAGCAGTTCTTC. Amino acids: CASSLPQRGNTYNEQFF.